These 17 T cell receptor beta chains originate from one sample sequenced in a study of beta chain features in type 1 diabetes. Sequenced material consisted of expressed TCRB transcripts (all of the isolated RNA was reverse transcribed). TCRdb's table, derived via immunoSEQ multiplex PCR, lists solely in-frame clones and lacks some. The sample comprises about 220,000 clones, approximately 10% of which are singletons, and roughly 1.4% rests with the top ten. Sequences were obtained from central memory CD4+ T cells from blood. The receptors were gathered from a man younger than 30 in good health.

This clone was counted only a few times. The chain links TRBV18 to TRBJ2-7; TRBD2 is a possible D gene (6 bases). V gave up 5 bases and J gave up 4 bases, with 9 bases separating them. CDR1 and CDR2 from the germline V gene are KGHSH and LQKENI. This CDR3 has 12 residues. The CDR3 reads CASSSGLYEQYF. The CDR3 region has the DNA TGTGCCAGCTCATCGGGACTTTACGAGCAGTACTTC.

In its sample, this clone was seen a few times. This sequence joins TRBV11-2 and TRBJ2-7, with TRBD2 identical over 10 bases. Per germline, CDR1 SGHAT and CDR2 FQNNGV. J was trimmed by 4 bases and V by 1 base; bases with no gene match: 7. The CDR3 has 16 amino acids. For the CDR3, the DNA is TGTGCCAGCAGCTTAGTAGAGCGGGAGGGCGTTTACGAGCAGTACTTC. It translates to CASSLVEREGVYEQYF.

The chain joins TRBV7-2 to TRBJ2-7; the D gene is possibly TRBD2 (7 bases). Germline CDR1 SGHTA, CDR2 FQGNSA. The CDR3 is made up of 15 amino acids. V lost 5 bases and J 5 bases, leaving 19 bases between the germline ends. CDR3 loop: CASSTFAGAFDEQYF. The CDR3 bases are TGTGCCAGCAGCACCTTCGCGGGGGCCTTCGACGAGCAGTACTTC.

This clone was seen more than once but under ten times. The gene calls are TRBV28 and TRBJ1-5; a weak D match, TRBD1 (5 bases). Germline CDR1 is MDHEN and CDR2 is SYDVKM. V dropped 1 base and J dropped 7 bases, with 11 bases sitting between them. The CDR3 loop spans 14 amino acids. CDR3 region: CASSLYTAGQPQHF. DNA of the CDR3: TGTGCCAGCAGTTTATATACGGCAGGGCAGCCCCAGCATTTT.

The chain employs TRBV6-6 and TRBJ2-5; D may be TRBD1 (6 bases). The ends were cut back, 1 base at V and 3 bases at J, with 12 bases in the middle. CDR3 size: 15 residues. Germline lookup yields CDR1 MNHNY and CDR2 SVGAGI (reference sequence). The CDR3 reads CASSYYRVLEETQYF. The DNA of the CDR3 is TGTGCCAGCAGTTACTACAGGGTATTGGAAGAGACCCAGTACTTC.

The gene calls are TRBV11-2 and TRBJ2-1; 9 nucleotides agree with TRBD2. J gave up 7 bases and V 1 base, and 11 bases lay outside the gene matches. The CDR3 totals 17 residues. Germline CDR1 and CDR2: SGHAT and FQNNGV. DNA of the CDR3: TGTGCCAGCAGCTTAGGTCAGCTAGCGGGACCTTTTAATGAGCAGTTCTTC. Translation: CASSLGQLAGPFNEQFF.

This clone has just a few counts. V usage is TRBV30 and J usage is TRBJ1-1, with no clear D. V gave up 0 bases and J gave up 0 bases, with 5 bases separating them. The CDR3 runs 13 residues. From germline, CDR1 is GTSNPN and CDR2 SVGIG (reference sequence). CDR3 in amino acids: CAWSVVMNTEAFF. Written as DNA, the CDR3 is TGTGCCTGGAGTGTTGTGATGAACACTGAAGCTTTCTTT.

The V gene is TRBV9, the J gene TRBJ1-4; D is undetermined. Trimming cost V 5 bases and J 1 base, with 9 bases left between them. CDR3 length: 14 amino acids. Germline CDR1 and CDR2: SGDLS and YYNGEE. The CDR3 coding sequence is TGTGCCAGCAGTTTCGGGGTAACTAATGAAAAACTGTTTTTT. Amino acid sequence: CASSFGVTNEKLFF.

This clone occurred many times. The rearrangement links TRBV30 to TRBJ2-1; 9 nucleotides match TRBD2. Losses at the gene ends were 3 bases for V and 7 bases for J; bases not matched to a gene: 7. The CDR3 totals 14 residues. Germline lookup yields CDR1 GTSNPN and CDR2 SVGIG (reference sequence). The CDR3 protein is CAWSRGLAGNEQFF. The CDR3 nucleotides read TGTGCCTGGAGCCGAGGGCTAGCGGGAAATGAGCAGTTCTTC. The full variable domain, in which reference TRBV30 and TRBJ2-1 provide the parts outside the CDR3, is SQTIHQWPATLVQPVGSPLSLECTVEGTSNPNLYWYRQAAGRGLQLLFYSVGIGQISSEVPQNLSASRPQDRQFILSSKKLLLSDSGFYLCAWSRGLAGNEQFFGPGTRLTVL.

This clone was seen a handful of times. The rearrangement joins TRBV5-4 to TRBJ2-7; maybe TRBD1 (7 bases). The CDR3 has 16 amino acids. The ends were cut back, 2 bases at V and 4 bases at J, with 19 bases in the middle. Germline-derived CDR1 and CDR2 are SGHNT and YYREEE (reference sequence). CDR3 amino acids: CASSLTTRDRSYEQYF. The DNA for the CDR3 is TGTGCCAGCAGCTTAACAACGCGGGACAGATCGTACGAGCAGTACTTC.

J is TRBJ2-6 and V is TRBV18; no clear D gene. Looked up from germline, CDR1 is KGHSH and CDR2 is LQKENI. V was pared by 6 bases and J by 1 base, with 13 bases between. The CDR3 is 16 residues long. This CDR3 reads CASSFNGVSGANVLTF. In DNA, the CDR3 is TGTGCCAGCTCGTTCAACGGAGTGTCTGGGGCCAACGTCCTGACTTTC.

The J gene is TRBJ1-5, the V gene TRBV7-9; D gene ambiguous. With 5 bases removed from V and 5 bases from J, the gap between germline ends came to 13 bases. This CDR3 spans 14 amino acids. CDR1 and CDR2 (germline): SEHNR, FQNEAQ (reference sequence). CDR3 residues: CASSDLTAYQPQHF. CDR3 nucleotide sequence: TGTGCCAGCAGCGACCTGACCGCTTATCAGCCCCAGCATTTT.

This clone was seen more than once but under ten times. The gene calls are TRBV11-3 and TRBJ2-1, with 8 bases fitting TRBD2. The CDR3 totals 15 residues. Germline CDR1 reads SGHNT; CDR2 reads YENEEA. V was clipped by 1 base and J by 6 bases; unmatched bases: 5. The CDR3: CASSLVSGSLNEQFF. In DNA, the CDR3 is TGTGCCAGCAGCTTAGTAAGCGGGAGCCTCAATGAGCAGTTCTTC.

The chain links TRBV30 to TRBJ2-2, with D unresolved. Germline V gene data show CDR1 as GTSNPN and CDR2 as SVGIG (reference sequence). Trimming removed 3 bases from V and 4 bases from J, with 12 bases in between. The CDR3 length is 14 residues. The chain's CDR3 is CAWSQRGTTGELFF. CDR3 in DNA: TGTGCCTGGAGCCAGAGAGGAACCACCGGGGAGCTGTTTTTT.

Ten or more counts support this clone. The V gene is TRBV29-1, the J gene TRBJ2-5, with 7 nucleotides matching TRBD2. This CDR3 contains 16 residues. Germline V gives CDR1 SQVTM, CDR2 ANQGSEA. In DNA form, the CDR3 reads TGCAGTGATCTTTCGAGGGGCAGGGAGGGAAAAGAGACCCAGTACTTC. The encoded protein is CSDLSRGREGKETQYF.

The CDR3 DNA follows: TGCAGCGGCAGGGGACTGATGAACTACAATGAGCAGTTCTTC. As protein: CSGRGLMNYNEQFF. This chain joins TRBV29-1 and TRBJ2-1; the D gene could be TRBD1 or TRBD2 (6 bases each). Germline lookup yields CDR1 SQVTM and CDR2 ANQGSEA. The CDR3 runs to 14 residues. The V gene lost 7 bases and the J gene lost 3 bases, with 16 bases spanning the gap.

This clone was seen only a few times. The V gene is TRBV10-2, the J gene TRBJ2-1, with D possibly matching TRBD1 (6 bases). V shed 2 bases and J shed 0 bases, with 8 bases lying between them. This CDR3 is built from 15 residues. The germline gives CDR1 WSHSY, CDR2 SAAADI. The CDR3 DNA follows: TGCGCCAGCAGTGAGGACAGGAGCTCCTACAATGAGCAGTTCTTC. This gives the protein CASSEDRSSYNEQFF.